This paragraph covers one T cell receptor beta chain sequence. There is no known antigen for this receptor. There are no base qualities to consult, and no much larger clone falls within one base. Other DNA sequences within the sample encode an identical CDR3. The entry originates in a study of blood T cell repertoires in COVID-19 (dated by TCRdb to 2018 to 2020). Regarding the study in general: Samples from collaborators originated in the United States, Italy and Spain and spanned both the acute and convalescent phases of COVID-19. The material from the prospective study consisted of cDNA or gDNA derived from T cells, B-cell-depleted T cells, or PBMCs. Deeply sampled blood TCRbeta repertoires from subjects exposed to, actively infected with, or recovered from COVID-19 were included in the dataset. A freely available public database, intended as a resource for researchers studying the immune response to SARS-CoV-2, is where the repertoires were released. The samples were drawn from the first 160 participants of the ongoing ImmuneRACE study and from more than 1,000 subjects provided by 6 global collaborators. Sample metadata almost always included a de-identified subject ID, COVID-19 status, age in years and sex. Where HLA class I and class II types were available, the types were taken from metadata supplied by the sample provider, not from assay-based typing.

Beyond this particular receptor, the publication reports: How much clinical and demographic metadata was included differed by source and by participant, and the metadata was provided uncurated.

Enrolling through a virtual design, the prospective study's participants ranged in age from roughly 18 to 100 years and lived across 24 United States geographic areas. In the prospective study, cohorts were assigned on the basis of participant-reported clinical history obtained from a screening survey and a study questionnaire. In the prospective study, whole blood, serum and a nasopharyngeal or oropharyngeal swab were collected from each participant by mobile phlebotomists. Additional blood draws and questionnaires over an approximately two-month period could optionally be provided by prospective study participants. Before DNA extraction, blood samples from the prospective study were shipped at room temperature or frozen. The immunoSEQ Assay, a bias-controlled multiplex PCR, was used to amplify TCRbeta CDR3 regions from genomic DNA. On the study's bioinformatics: Within the assay, amplification of reference gene primers was used to estimate how many nucleated cells each sample contained. Sequence reads were collapsed and filtered to measure the absolute abundance of every unique TCRbeta CDR3 rearrangement. Productive Simpson clonality was computed per sample as the square root of Simpson's diversity index over productive rearrangements. TCRdb took over this immuneACCESS table, retaining in-frame rearrangements with V and J assigned. Such tables are incomplete; in checked studies, under half of the missing clones stem from an unresolved V gene, and the remainder is unexplained. The V and J calls and clone size come from that table; D and trimming were worked out from the DNA. This sample gives hundreds of thousands of clones in total; around 89% of them show up just once. The ten most abundant clones make up about 1.2% of the sample.

V is reduced by 5 bases and J by 3 bases, leaving a spacing of 7 bases between them. The CDR3 numbers 11 residues from cysteine through phenylalanine. Left in the record is the CDR3 DNA by itself, 33 bases read in frame from the first base. The germline V gene provides CDR1 SQVTM and CDR2 ANQGSEA. The chain is assembled from TRBV29-1 and TRBJ1-1, with no D gene named confidently. This TCR was recovered from a woman aged 40 to 49 with acute COVID-19. The sequencing sample was made of PBMCs or T cells enriched from blood (not recorded which). The CDR3 region: CSVTGDTEAFF. At the DNA level, the sequence is TGCAGCGTTACCGGGGACACTGAAGCTTTCTTT.